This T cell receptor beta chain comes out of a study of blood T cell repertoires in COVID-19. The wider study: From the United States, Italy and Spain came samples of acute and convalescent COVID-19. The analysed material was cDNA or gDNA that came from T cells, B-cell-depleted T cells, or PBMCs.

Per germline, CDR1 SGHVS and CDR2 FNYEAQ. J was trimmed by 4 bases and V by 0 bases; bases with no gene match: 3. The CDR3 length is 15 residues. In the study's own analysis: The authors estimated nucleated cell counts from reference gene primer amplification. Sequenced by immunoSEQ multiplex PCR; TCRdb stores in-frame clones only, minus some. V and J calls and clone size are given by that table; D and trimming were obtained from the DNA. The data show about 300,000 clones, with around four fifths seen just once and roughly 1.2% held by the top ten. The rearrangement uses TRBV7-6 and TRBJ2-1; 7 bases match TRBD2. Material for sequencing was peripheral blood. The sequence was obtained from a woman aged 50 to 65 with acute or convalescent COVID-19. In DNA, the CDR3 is TGTGCCAGCAGCTTAGCGGGGGGGTGGTACAATGAGCAGTTCTTC. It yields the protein CASSLAGGWYNEQFF.